This is a list of T cell receptor beta chains from one sample in a study of shared clonotypes between healthy human individuals. Some clones are missing from TCRdb's copy, which holds only in-frame ones; the method was immunoSEQ multiplex PCR. Of approximately 980,000 clones listed, approximately 80% are singletons. The sample was memory CD4+ T cells sorted from blood. These receptors were obtained from a man between 18 and 29 years old in good health. Both conserved end residues are part of each CDR3. Fields, in order: CDR3 DNA, CDR3 protein, J gene, clone size, V gene, D gene. A D gene is named only where the DNA matches it firmly. Size tells how often a clone was seen (once, few, many) or the class of an expanded clone, and some rows leave it out.

TGTGCCAGCAGATCCGCGGGGGCCAACGTCCTGACTTTC CASRSAGANVLTF TRBJ2-6 few TRBV5-4 NA
TGTGCCAGTAGTATAGGGCAGGCCGGCAATCAGCCCCAGCATTTT CASSIGQAGNQPQHF TRBJ1-5 NA TRBV19 NA
TGTGCCAGCAGCTTATTTAGGACAGACACAGATACGCAGTATTTT CASSLFRTDTDTQYF TRBJ2-3 NA TRBV7-9 NA
TGTGCCAGCAGTTACACGCCGGGACAGGGGGACTATGGCTACACCTTC CASSYTPGQGDYGYTF TRBJ1-2 few TRBV6-5 TRBD1
TGTGCCAGTAGTACTGGGACAGTTAGCACAGATACGCAGTATTTT CASSTGTVSTDTQYF TRBJ2-3 NA TRBV19 TRBD1
TGTGCCAGCAGCTTGGGGTCAGTTCAAGAGACCCAGTACTTC CASSLGSVQETQYF TRBJ2-5 NA TRBV5-4 NA
TGCGCCAGCAGCTTGGGTGGGTCTAGCAATCAGCCCCAGCATTTT CASSLGGSSNQPQHF TRBJ1-5 NA TRBV5-1 NA
TGTGCCAGCAGCCGACAAATAGGGGAGCAGTACTTC CASSRQIGEQYF TRBJ2-7 NA TRBV6-5 NA
TGTGCCAGCAGTGGACTCGGCGGGGATACGCAGTATTTT CASSGLGGDTQYF TRBJ2-3 few TRBV6-6 NA
TGTGCCAGCAGTTTTTACAATGAGCAGTTCTTC CASSFYNEQFF TRBJ2-1 NA TRBV6-1 NA
TGTGCCAGCAGCGCCTCCCTGGGCTCTGGTACGCAGTATTTT CASSASLGSGTQYF TRBJ2-3 NA TRBV9 NA
TGTGCCAGCAAGGGGGGAGGGGAGACCCAGTACTTC CASKGGGETQYF TRBJ2-5 once TRBV6-1 NA
TGTGCCAGCAGCTTAGGTTCTAGTAACTACGAGCAGTACTTC CASSLGSSNYEQYF TRBJ2-7 NA TRBV7-2 NA
TGTGCCAGCACCCCAGGCCGAGGGACGGTCTCCTACGAGCAGTACTTC CASTPGRGTVSYEQYF TRBJ2-7 few TRBV7-2 NA
TGTGCCAGCAGCTTACCGGAGGGAGGGGACTATGGCTACACCTTC CASSLPEGGDYGYTF TRBJ1-2 NA TRBV7-8 NA
TGTGCCAGCAGTTTATCGGACAGGGGGCTGGGTGAGCAGTTCTTC CASSLSDRGLGEQFF TRBJ2-1 NA TRBV27 TRBD1
TGTGCCACCAGCCGAGGGACGGATTCCTACGAGCAGTACTTC CATSRGTDSYEQYF TRBJ2-7 NA TRBV15 NA
TGTGCCAGCTCACTAGAGACAGGGCGCACCTACGAGCAGTACTTC CASSLETGRTYEQYF TRBJ2-7 NA TRBV18 TRBD1
TGCGCCAGTAGCTCCGGGACATCCGCGAACACCGGGGAGCTGTTTTTT CASSSGTSANTGELFF TRBJ2-2 NA TRBV5-1 NA
TGCGCCAGCAGCTACGGGACCGGCAAAGAGACCCAGTACTTC CASSYGTGKETQYF TRBJ2-5 few TRBV5-1 NA
TGTGCCAGCTCCCCGGGGCTGTCGCTGTTTTTT CASSPGLSLFF TRBJ1-4 NA TRBV18 NA
TGTGCCAGCAGCCGGGACAGGGGGTTGCGCTACACCTTC CASSRDRGLRYTF TRBJ1-2 NA TRBV5-4 TRBD1
TGTGCCAGCACGTTATTGGGGGGGAGTAGGTACGAGCAGTACTTC CASTLLGGSRYEQYF TRBJ2-7 NA TRBV11-2 TRBD2
TGTGCCTGGAGTGTACTGAGGGAGCGGCCACCCCTCCACTTT CAWSVLRERPPLHF TRBJ1-6 NA TRBV30 NA
TGCGCCAGCAGTGTAACAGGGTGGGGGCAGCCCCAGCATTTT CASSVTGWGQPQHF TRBJ1-5 few TRBV10-2 NA
TGTGCCAGCAGCCGGATCGGAGGGGGCTCAAATGAGCAGTTCTTC CASSRIGGGSNEQFF TRBJ2-1 NA TRBV14 NA
TGCGCCAGCAGCCAAGGGGTAGCTTCCTACGAGCAGTACTTC CASSQGVASYEQYF TRBJ2-7 NA TRBV4-1 NA
TGCGCCAGCAGCCAAGATGGTTGGGGGGGTGAGCCCCAGCATTTT CASSQDGWGGEPQHF TRBJ1-5 NA TRBV4-1 NA
TGTGCCAGCAGTTACTCGAGGGCGGAAGGGGAGCAGTACTTC CASSYSRAEGEQYF TRBJ2-7 NA TRBV6-5 NA
TGCGCCAGCAGCGCAGGGTCTTACGAGCAGTACTTC CASSAGSYEQYF TRBJ2-7 NA TRBV5-1 NA
TGTGCCAGCAGCTACAGACCTTCCACAGATACGCAGTATTTT CASSYRPSTDTQYF TRBJ2-3 NA TRBV7-2 NA
TGTGCCAGCTCACCGGTGGAATCCTACGAGCAGTACTTC CASSPVESYEQYF TRBJ2-7 NA TRBV18 NA
TGTGCCAGCAGCGCAAGCGGGGGGTCCTTCTACGAGCAGTACTTC CASSASGGSFYEQYF TRBJ2-7 NA TRBV5-4 TRBD2
TGTGCCTGGAGTTCGCGAGGGAACGAGCAGTACTTC CAWSSRGNEQYF TRBJ2-7 NA TRBV30 NA
TGTGCCAGCAGCTCCCTACGGTTACTAGCCAAAAACATTCAGTACTTC CASSSLRLLAKNIQYF TRBJ2-4 many TRBV11-2 NA
TGTGCCAGCAGCCCCGGAGGGGTGATCTCCTACGAGCAGTACTTC CASSPGGVISYEQYF TRBJ2-7 NA TRBV7-2 NA
TGCGCCAGCAGCCTAGCCTCCGGGACAGGGGTGGGCACTGAAGCTTTCTTT CASSLASGTGVGTEAFF TRBJ1-1 NA TRBV5-1 TRBD1
TGCGCCAGCAGCCACGTCGACAGTAACACTGAAGCTTTCTTT CASSHVDSNTEAFF TRBJ1-1 NA TRBV4-1 NA
TGCGCCAGCAGCTCAACCCAGGGGGGGACTGAAGCTTTCTTT CASSSTQGGTEAFF TRBJ1-1 NA TRBV5-1 TRBD1
TGCGCCAGCAGCCAAGAAGGGAGCAGTTATGGCTACACCTTC CASSQEGSSYGYTF TRBJ1-2 NA TRBV4-1 NA
TGCAGCGTAGACAGGGGGTTCACCGGGGAGCTGTTTTTT CSVDRGFTGELFF TRBJ2-2 NA TRBV29-1 TRBD1
TGTGCCAGCGCCCGGGCCTCAGGGAACACCGGGGAGCTGTTTTTT CASARASGNTGELFF TRBJ2-2 once TRBV6-5 NA
TGTGCCAGCAGTGACACGGACAGGGGGTATCAGCCCCAGCATTTT CASSDTDRGYQPQHF TRBJ1-5 NA TRBV28 TRBD1
TGTGCCAGCAGCGTACCGGGACAAGAAGCTTTCTTT CASSVPGQEAFF TRBJ1-1 few TRBV9 NA
TGCAGCGCAAAGGTCGGGTACGAGCAGTACTTC CSAKVGYEQYF TRBJ2-7 NA TRBV29-1 NA
TGTGCCATCAGTGATCGGAACCAAGAGACCCAGTACTTC CAISDRNQETQYF TRBJ2-5 few TRBV10-3 NA
TGTGCCAGCAGCCAGACAGGAACTTCACCCCTCCACTTT CASSQTGTSPLHF TRBJ1-6 NA TRBV7-3 NA
TGTGCCAGCACCTTAGGGGGACTAGTAAGGACAGATACGCAGTATTTT CASTLGGLVRTDTQYF TRBJ2-3 NA TRBV28 TRBD2
TGTGCCAGCAGCTTATACCCCGTTGTGGGGGTACACACCGGGGAGCTGTTTTTT CASSLYPVVGVHTGELFF TRBJ2-2 NA TRBV11-3 NA
TGCGCCAGCAGCCAATTCGACAGGGATGAGACACCCCTCCACTTT CASSQFDRDETPLHF TRBJ1-6 NA TRBV4-3 TRBD1
TGTGCCAGCAGTATCAGGGGATGGGAAGCTTTCTTT CASSIRGWEAFF TRBJ1-1 NA TRBV6-5 NA
TGTGCCAGCAGCAGCGGACCCAGCACAGATACGCAGTATTTT CASSSGPSTDTQYF TRBJ2-3 NA TRBV5-6 NA
TGTGCCAGCAGTCTAGTGGGGACAGGCTACACCTTC CASSLVGTGYTF TRBJ1-2 NA TRBV11-2 NA
TGTGCCAGCAGCTTGGGGGGAGCGGGAGTCCTAACCAATGAGCAGTTCTTC CASSLGGAGVLTNEQFF TRBJ2-1 NA TRBV5-5 TRBD2
TGTGCCAGCAGTTACTCGAGGGTGTACAACACCATATATTTT CASSYSRVYNTIYF TRBJ1-3 many TRBV6-5 NA
TGTGCCAGCAGCGCCCGACAGGGTCCCCAAGAGACCCAGTACTTC CASSARQGPQETQYF TRBJ2-5 NA TRBV5-6 TRBD1
TGCGCCAGCAGCTGGGCCGGGACAGCCGATTATGGCTACACCTTC CASSWAGTADYGYTF TRBJ1-2 NA TRBV5-1 TRBD1
TGTGCCAGCAGCTTAGTTGGGCTAGGGACTGAAGCTTTCTTT CASSLVGLGTEAFF TRBJ1-1 NA TRBV11-1 NA
TGTGCCAGCAGCCAAGTGGGCAGATACTCGAACACTGAAGCTTTCTTT CASSQVGRYSNTEAFF TRBJ1-1 NA TRBV14 NA